Below are 18 T cell receptor beta chains sequenced from a single sample in a study of T cells after posttransplantation cyclophosphamide. Using immunoSEQ multiplex PCR, the repertoire was profiled, and TCRdb retains in-frame clones only, with some absent. The data show around 13,000 clones, with none appearing a single time. Cyclophosphamide on days +3 and +4 followed busulfan-fludarabine conditioning and a marrow graft. This specimen consisted of PBMCs, obtained after allogeneic stem cell transplant with posttransplant cyclophosphamide. The source is a female patient in her thirties or forties who received an allogeneic stem cell transplant from an unrelated donor, was CMV-positive, and had acute GVHD only. Among the T cells, some may be from the graft donor.

This clone was observed at least ten times. The chain uses TRBV19 and TRBJ1-2; 9 bases agree with TRBD1. This CDR3 spans 12 amino acids. Germline loops: CDR1 LNHDA, CDR2 SQIVND (reference sequence). V dropped 10 bases and J dropped 7; count of bases not matched to a gene: 7. The CDR3 is CATGQGSIGYTF. In nucleotides, the CDR3 is TGTGCCACAGGACAGGGGAGTATTGGCTACACCTTC.

In its sample, this clone was seen many times. This chain links TRBV5-1 with TRBJ2-7; TRBD1 aligns across 7 bases. V was clipped by 1 base and J by 3 bases; unmatched bases: 4. The CDR3 runs to 14 residues. Germline V gene lookup returns CDR1 SGHRS and CDR2 YFSETQ. The CDR3 loop is CASSLIGGNYEQYF. For the CDR3, the DNA is TGCGCCAGCAGCTTGATAGGGGGCAACTACGAGCAGTACTTC.

This clone was picked up a small number of times. The chain links TRBV7-3 to TRBJ1-1; D remains ambiguous. Trimming shortened V by 6 bases and J by 1 base, and 12 bases separated the two germline ends. Germline CDR1 SGHTA, CDR2 FQGTGA. This CDR3 has 14 residues. CDR3 in amino acids: CASSFSLGNTEAFF. The CDR3 region has the DNA TGTGCCAGCAGTTTTTCCCTAGGGAACACTGAAGCTTTCTTT.

J is TRBJ2-2 and V is TRBV9; perhaps TRBD1 as D (5 bases). This CDR3 has 13 residues. Germline CDR1 SGDLS, CDR2 YYNGEE. Trimming stripped 6 bases from V and 1 base from J, with 7 bases between. The CDR3 reads CASNQGNTGELFF. The CDR3, as DNA: TGTGCCAGCAACCAGGGGAACACCGGGGAGCTGTTTTTT.

In this sample, this clone turned up many times. The chain combines TRBV27 with TRBJ2-7, with 7 bases matching TRBD2. There are 17 residues in the CDR3. The ends lost 5 bases at V and 6 bases at J; junction bases unmatched: 19. CDR1 MNHEY and CDR2 SMNVEV come from the germline V gene (reference sequence). CDR3 nucleotide sequence: TGTGCCAGCAGTCCCCTCCGCGGGGCCGGGGGGTCATCCGAGCAGTACTTC. This sequence encodes CASSPLRGAGGSSEQYF.

This clone occurred many times. V usage is TRBV5-1 and J usage is TRBJ1-2, with D perhaps TRBD1 (6 bases). This CDR3 contains 16 residues. Germline V lookup: CDR1 SGHRS, CDR2 YFSETQ. The ends were cut back, 4 bases at V and 1 base at J, with 17 bases in the middle. The CDR3 region is CASSRTGTSVNYGYTF. CDR3 bases: TGCGCCAGCAGCCGAACCGGGACATCAGTTAACTATGGCTACACCTTC. The complete variable domain, with remaining parts taken from reference TRBV5-1 and TRBJ1-2, reads KAGVTQTPRYLIKTRGQQVTLSCSPISGHRSVSWYQQTPGQGLQFLFEYFSETQRNKGNFPGRFSGRQFSNSRSEMNVSTLELGDSALYLCASSRTGTSVNYGYTFGSGTRLTVV.

The J gene is TRBJ2-3, the V gene TRBV9; 9 bases map to TRBD1. Looked up from germline, CDR1 is SGDLS and CDR2 is YYNGEE. There are 16 residues in the CDR3. V lost 3 bases, J lost 2 bases, and 7 bases stayed unmatched. CDR3 sequence reads: CASSATGDRVTDTQYF. CDR3 DNA sequence: TGTGCCAGCAGCGCGACAGGGGACAGGGTCACAGATACGCAGTATTTT.

V is TRBV9 and J is TRBJ2-1, with D maybe TRBD2 (6 bases). Germline V gene data show CDR1 as SGDLS and CDR2 as YYNGEE. CDR3 length: 15 amino acids. Between the trimmed V and J ends, which lost 0 bases and 5 bases, there was a span of 12 bases. Written as DNA, the CDR3 is TGTGCCAGCAGCGTAGACCTAGCGAGAAACAATGAGCAGTTCTTC. Encoded protein: CASSVDLARNNEQFF.

This clone was counted at least ten times. The chain carries TRBV11-2 and TRBJ2-7; TRBD2 agrees at 7 bases. Germline V gives CDR1 SGHAT, CDR2 FQNNGV. The CDR3 extends over 13 amino acids. Germline trimming cut 4 bases from V and 4 bases from J; bases unmatched to any gene: 4. CDR3 nucleotides: TGTGCCAGCAGCTCTTGGGGGGGGTACGAGCAGTACTTC. As protein: CASSSWGGYEQYF.

Only a few counts were recorded for this clone. The chain joins TRBV4-3 to TRBJ1-2, with D uncertain. Germline CDR1 and CDR2: LGHNA and YSLEER. This CDR3 comprises 16 residues. Deletions cut 0 bases from V and 8 bases from J, with 19 bases between. The CDR3 DNA reads as TGCGCCAGCAGCCAAGATATGACACCCCCAGACGAGGGCTACACCTTC. The encoded protein is CASSQDMTPPDEGYTF.

This clone has only a few counts. The J gene is TRBJ2-7, the V gene TRBV14, with TRBD1 matching 9 bases. Looked up from germline, CDR1 is SGHDN and CDR2 is FVKESK. The CDR3 sequence is 15 residues long. V dropped 4 bases and J dropped 5; count of bases not matched to a gene: 9. The CDR3 protein is CASSLLTGGVDEQYF. The DNA for the CDR3 is TGTGCCAGCAGCCTTTTGACAGGGGGTGTAGACGAGCAGTACTTC.

This clone was detected ten times or more. The chain links TRBV19 to TRBJ2-7; 7 bases match TRBD2. The junction had 3 bases not matched to a gene; V was cut back by 1 base and J by 0 bases. The CDR3 is 15 residues long. CDR1 is LNHDA and CDR2 is SQIVND in the germline V gene (reference sequence). The chain's CDR3 is CASSIGGGSSYEQYF. The CDR3 nucleotides read TGTGCCAGTAGTATAGGCGGCGGGAGCTCCTACGAGCAGTACTTC. Full variable domain (missing parts from reference TRBV19 and TRBJ2-7): DGGITQSPKYLFRKEGQNVTLSCEQNLNHDAMYWYRQDPGQGLRLIYYSQIVNDFQKGDIAEGYSVSREKKESFPLTVTSAQKNPTAFYLCASSIGGGSSYEQYFGPGTRLTVT.

This clone was recorded a few times. The gene calls are TRBV6-1 and TRBJ2-5, with 7 bases that match TRBD2. The tail of the sequence fits TRBJ2-7 better, so the J call may be wrong. The CDR3 is 13 residues long. Germline values: CDR1 MNHNS, CDR2 SASEGT. CDR3 nucleotide sequence: TGTGCCAGCAGTGCCTGGGACTACTACGAGCAGTACTTC. The encoded protein is CASSAWDYYEQYF.

This clone appeared many times. The chain has TRBV4-2 and TRBJ2-1; the D gene is possibly TRBD2 (5 bases). Trimming shortened V by 0 bases and J by 9 bases, and 18 bases separated the two germline ends. The germline CDR1 and CDR2 sequences are LGHNA and YNFKEQ. The CDR3 length is 16 residues. The CDR3 bases are TGTGCCAGCAGCCAAGATATAGCGACAAGTGCAAGTGAGCAGTTCTTC. As protein: CASSQDIATSASEQFF.

This clone appeared a few times. The V and J genes are TRBV9 and TRBJ2-2; 15 bases map to TRBD2. Trimming at V came to 7 bases and at J to 0 bases, leaving 4 bases not matched to a gene. Germline assignment: CDR1 SGDLS and CDR2 YYNGEE. The CDR3 consists of 17 residues. The CDR3 DNA is TGTGCCAGCGGGGGACTAGCGGGGGGCGCGAACACCGGGGAGCTGTTTTTT. Translation gives CASGGLAGGANTGELFF. Full variable domain (outside the CDR3, taken from reference TRBV9 and TRBJ2-2): DSGVTQTPKHLITATGQRVTLRCSPRSGDLSVYWYQQSLDQGLQFLIQYYNGEERAKGNILERFSAQQFPDLHSELNLSSLELGDSALYFCASGGLAGGANTGELFFGEGSRLTVL.

This clone showed up just a few times. The junction shows a germline mismatch at one end, possibly a read error. V is TRBV5-3 and J is TRBJ2-2; D perhaps matches TRBD2 (5 bases). TRBV5-3 counts as an open reading frame of uncertain function. The CDR3 consists of 17 residues. This CDR3 reads CARSDRRGHLEHRGAVF. The CDR3 DNA follows: TGTGCCAGAAGCGATCGCCGAGGCCACCTCGAACACCGGGGAGCTGTTTTT.

This clone has a count of ten or more. V is TRBV6-1 and J is TRBJ2-7; the D gene is possibly TRBD2 (6 bases). Per germline, CDR1 MNHNS and CDR2 SASEGT. Trimming pared 1 base from V and 0 bases from J, leaving 13 bases between. The CDR3 spans 16 residues. The CDR3 bases are TGTGCCAGCAGTGAAGGGGAACTAGCCAACTCCTACGAGCAGTACTTC. It is translated as CASSEGELANSYEQYF.

The chain is built from TRBV11-2 and TRBJ2-2, with 7 bases fitting TRBD1. The CDR3 runs to 15 residues. The V and J ends lost 0 bases and 4 bases, in that order; junction bases with no gene match: 2. From germline, CDR1 is SGHAT and CDR2 FQNNGV. The CDR3 is CASSLERTGTGELFF. CDR3 DNA: TGTGCCAGCAGCTTAGAGAGGACAGGCACCGGGGAGCTGTTTTTT. Full variable domain (remainder filled in from reference TRBV11-2 and TRBJ2-2): EAGVAQSPRYKIIEKRQSVAFWCNPISGHATLYWYQQILGQGPKLLIQFQNNGVVDDSQLPKDRFSAERLKGVDSTLKIQPAKLEDSAVYLCASSLERTGTGELFFGEGSRLTVL.